This T cell receptor beta chain was recorded in a study of T-cell reconstitution after alpha-beta-depleted transplantation in children. The CDR3 spans 15 residues. With V trimmed by 3 bases and J by 6 bases, 0 bases remained unmatched. Unique molecular identifiers were incorporated during preparation of the TCRbeta library. A single record per CDR3 protein comes from TCRdb applying MiXCR to the PCR reads. The sample includes 350,000 to 450,000 distinct CDR3 sequences, approximately 12% of them seen just once. The source of this sequence is a human donor who donated a stem cell graft to a child with Fanconi anemia. This rearrangement joins TRBV12-3 or TRBV12-4 to TRBJ2-2; 14 positions agree with TRBD2. The material was PBMCs, obtained from the stem cell graft. The DNA of the CDR3 is TGTGCCAGCAGTTTGGGACTAGCGGGAGCCGGGGAGCTGTTTTTT. Encoded protein: CASSLGLAGAGELFF.